These 13 T cell receptor beta chains were sequenced from one sample in a study of blood T cell repertoires in COVID-19 (dated by TCRdb to 2020 to 2021). To prepare the library, the immunoSEQ multiplex PCR assay was applied. TCRdb holds this immuneACCESS table with in-frame rearrangements only. Some clones are missing; in checked studies, unresolved V genes explain under half, and the rest has no known cause. The sample table contains approximately 120,000 clones; only one count was recorded for just under 80% of them. The top ten clonotypes cover roughly 25% of the sample. The specimen was peripheral blood. The receptor set was obtained from a human donor in a cohort sampled during active COVID-19.

The table lists this clone with a few counts. The chain links TRBV7-2 to TRBJ1-1, with D perhaps TRBD1 (6 bases). The germline gives CDR1 SGHTA, CDR2 FQGNSA. Between the trimmed V and J ends, which lost 3 bases and 4 bases, there was a span of 15 bases. The CDR3 spans 15 residues. The CDR3 nucleotides are TGTGCCAGCAGCTTCTCCGGGACATTGGGCACTGAAGCTTTCTTT. Protein product: CASSFSGTLGTEAFF.

The rearrangement joins TRBV29-1 to TRBJ2-3, with 15 bases that match TRBD2. The germline V gene encodes CDR1 SQVTM and CDR2 ANQGSEA. The CDR3 extends over 18 amino acids. J was trimmed by 6 bases and V by 0 bases; bases with no gene match: 10. The CDR3 coding sequence is TGCAGCGTTGAAGATCGCGGACTAGCGGGGGGGAGGAGGGATACGCAGTATTTT. Its protein is CSVEDRGLAGGRRDTQYF.

The chain carries TRBV24-1 and TRBJ1-5; TRBD1 is a possible D gene (5 bases). CDR1 and CDR2 from the germline V gene are KGHDR and SFDVKD. The CDR3 contains 16 residues. With 3 bases removed from V and 1 base from J, the gap between germline ends came to 12 bases. CDR3: CATSDAGISSNQPQHF. CDR3 nucleotide sequence: TGTGCCACCAGTGATGCAGGGATTTCGAGCAATCAGCCCCAGCATTTT.

This chain uses TRBV4-1 with TRBJ2-1, with D possibly matching TRBD2 (6 bases). The CDR3 is 14 amino acids. V dropped 1 base and J dropped 7 bases, with 11 bases sitting between them. The germline V gene has CDR1 MGHRA and CDR2 YSYEKL. The CDR3 DNA follows: TGCGCCAGCAGCCAAGGGGACTTCCGGAATGAGCAGTTCTTC. Translating gives CASSQGDFRNEQFF.

This chain connects TRBV28 to TRBJ2-7; 9 positions match TRBD1. Germline V gives CDR1 MDHEN, CDR2 SYDVKM. With V trimmed by 4 bases and J by 4 bases, 8 bases remained unmatched. This CDR3 spans 15 amino acids. The CDR3 loop is CASSSTGGIGYEQYF. CDR3 DNA sequence: TGTGCCAGCAGTTCCACAGGGGGCATTGGGTACGAGCAGTACTTC.

This clone was found once. This chain joins TRBV30 and TRBJ2-1; 9 nucleotides agree with TRBD2. Germline-derived CDR1 and CDR2 are GTSNPN and SVGIG (reference sequence). V shed 0 bases, J shed 8 bases, and the junction held 11 bases outside the gene matches. The CDR3 runs to 16 residues. The DNA for the CDR3 is TGTGCCTGGAGTGTCTCTGGGCGGGGGGGCCAAGATGAGCAGTTCTTC. This sequence encodes CAWSVSGRGGQDEQFF. The full variable domain, completed using reference TRBV30 and TRBJ2-1, is SQTIHQWPATLVQPVGSPLSLECTVEGTSNPNLYWYRQAAGRGLQLLFYSVGIGQISSEVPQNLSASRPQDRQFILSSKKLLLSDSGFYLCAWSVSGRGGQDEQFFGPGTRLTVL.

This clone has just a few counts. This rearrangement joins TRBV4-1 to TRBJ2-3; TRBD2 agrees at 13 bases. V trimming: 4 bases; J trimming: 0 bases; junction bases outside the gene matches: 4. Germline assignment: CDR1 MGHRA and CDR2 YSYEKL. The CDR3 totals 17 residues. In DNA, the CDR3 is TGCGCCAGCAGCCGCCGGACTAGCGGGGGAAGCACAGATACGCAGTATTTT. Amino acids: CASSRRTSGGSTDTQYF.

The chain links TRBV7-3 to TRBJ2-3, with D possibly matching TRBD2 (6 bases). Trimming took 0 bases from V and 3 from J, leaving 10 bases between them. The length of the CDR3 is 15 residues. CDR1 is SGHTA, CDR2 FQGTGA, per germline. The CDR3: CASSLTSGQTDTQYF. The CDR3, as DNA: TGTGCCAGCAGCTTAACTAGCGGCCAGACAGATACGCAGTATTTT.

This clone has a count of ten or more. The V call is TRBV11-1, the J call TRBJ2-5, with TRBD1 matching 9 bases. From germline, CDR1 is SGHAT and CDR2 FQDESV (reference sequence). The CDR3 contains 15 residues. Trimming removed 4 bases from V and 1 base from J; junction bases left unmatched: 4. The CDR3 loop reads CASSYQGQGQETQYF. The CDR3 DNA reads TGTGCCAGCAGCTACCAGGGACAGGGCCAAGAGACCCAGTACTTC.

CDR3 sequence: CASSLAIGQEAKYF. CDR3 coding DNA: TGTGCCAGCAGCTTAGCGATCGGACAGGAGGCCAAGTACTTC. V and J are TRBV7-9 and TRBJ2-4; the match to TRBD1 covers 7 bases. Germline loops: CDR1 SEHNR, CDR2 FQNEAQ (reference sequence). V lost 0 bases and J lost 14; bases outside the gene matches: 10. CDR3 length equals 14 residues.

This sequence joins TRBV5-1 and TRBJ2-5; the match to TRBD1 covers 10 bases. Trimming took 0 bases from V and 2 from J; bases not matched to a gene: 7. The CDR3 runs 17 residues. CDR1 is SGHRS and CDR2 is YFSETQ in the germline V gene. This CDR3 reads CASSLAGPGQGQETQYF. The CDR3 DNA sequence: TGCGCCAGCAGCTTGGCCGGCCCGGGACAGGGGCAAGAGACCCAGTACTTC.

This clone was seen only once. The chain has TRBV19 and TRBJ1-1; possibly TRBD1 for D (5 bases). Germline values: CDR1 LNHDA, CDR2 SQIVND (reference sequence). The CDR3 extends over 16 amino acids. The ends were cut back, 4 bases at V and 5 bases at J, with 20 bases in the middle. The CDR3 DNA is TGTGCCAGTAGTAATGAGGAGGGGCAGTCAGGGACTGAAGCTTTCTTT. Protein: CASSNEEGQSGTEAFF. Full variable domain (remainder filled in from reference TRBV19 and TRBJ1-1): DGGITQSPKYLFRKEGQNVTLSCEQNLNHDAMYWYRQDPGQGLRLIYYSQIVNDFQKGDIAEGYSVSREKKESFPLTVTSAQKNPTAFYLCASSNEEGQSGTEAFFGQGTRLTVV.

The chain joins TRBV11-3 to TRBJ1-5; 8 bases line up with TRBD1. CDR3 size: 17 residues. V lost 6 bases to trimming and J lost 3 bases; unmatched junction nucleotides: 13. The germline gives CDR1 SGHNT, CDR2 YENEEA. The CDR3 DNA is TGTGCCAGCAGTATGGGTTCCGGGACAGGAGACAATCAGCCCCAGCATTTT. This codes for CASSMGSGTGDNQPQHF.